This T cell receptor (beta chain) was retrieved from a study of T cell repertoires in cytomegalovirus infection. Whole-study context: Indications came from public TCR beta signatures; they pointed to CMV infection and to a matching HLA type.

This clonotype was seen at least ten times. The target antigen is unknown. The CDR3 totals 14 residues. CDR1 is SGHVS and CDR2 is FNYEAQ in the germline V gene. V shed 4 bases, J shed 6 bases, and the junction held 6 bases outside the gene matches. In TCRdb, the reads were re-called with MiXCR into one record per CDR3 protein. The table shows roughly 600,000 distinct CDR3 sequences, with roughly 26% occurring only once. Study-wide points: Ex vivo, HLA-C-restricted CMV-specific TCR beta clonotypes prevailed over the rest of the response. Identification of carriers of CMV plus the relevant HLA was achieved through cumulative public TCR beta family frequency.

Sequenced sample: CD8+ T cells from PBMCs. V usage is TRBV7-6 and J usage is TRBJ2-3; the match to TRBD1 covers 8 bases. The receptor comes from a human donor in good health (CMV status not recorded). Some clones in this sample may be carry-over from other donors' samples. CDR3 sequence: CASSSRQGPDTQYF. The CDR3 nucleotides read TGTGCCAGCAGCTCCCGACAGGGGCCGGATACGCAGTATTTT.